The subject of this entry is one T cell receptor beta chain. Its matching antigen is unknown. These data belong to a study of post-analysis software for immune sequencing data. The overall study: Recorded subtypes: relapsing-remitting, secondary progressive, progressive-relapsing; some patients unannotated. Overall study findings and caveats: When patients were compared with controls, a handful of TRBV segments were more frequent, TRBV5-6, TRBV5-1 and TRBV20-1 among them.

The TCR beta cDNA libraries carried unique molecular identifiers. TCRdb redid the calling of the PCR reads with MiXCR, one entry per CDR3 protein. The table lists about 820,000 distinct CDR3 sequences, approximately 57% of them singletons. CDR3 length equals 15 residues. From germline, CDR1 is KGHSH and CDR2 LQKENI. The chain links TRBV18 to TRBJ2-1; TRBD1 matches 7 bases. The J call may be faulty, since TRBJ2-7 better matches the DNA end. This TCR was sampled from a girl between 5 and 17 years old with multiple sclerosis. The sequenced sample consisted of blood. CDR3 DNA: TGTGCCAGCTCGTTAATTGGGGACAGACCCTACGAGCAGTACTTC. Translated: CASSLIGDRPYEQYF.